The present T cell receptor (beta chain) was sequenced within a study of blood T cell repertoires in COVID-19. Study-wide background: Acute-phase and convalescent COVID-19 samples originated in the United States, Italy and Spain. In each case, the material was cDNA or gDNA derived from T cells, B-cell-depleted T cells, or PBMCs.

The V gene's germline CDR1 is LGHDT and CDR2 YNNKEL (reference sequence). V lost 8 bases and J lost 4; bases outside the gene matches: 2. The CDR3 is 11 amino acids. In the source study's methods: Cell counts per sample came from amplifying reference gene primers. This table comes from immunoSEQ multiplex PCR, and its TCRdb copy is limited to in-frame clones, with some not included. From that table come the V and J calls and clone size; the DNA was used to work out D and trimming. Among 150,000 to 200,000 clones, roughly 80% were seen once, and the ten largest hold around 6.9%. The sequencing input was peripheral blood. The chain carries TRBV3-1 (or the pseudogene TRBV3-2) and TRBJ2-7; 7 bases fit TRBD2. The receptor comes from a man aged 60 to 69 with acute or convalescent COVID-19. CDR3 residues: CASERGYEQYF. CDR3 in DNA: TGTGCCAGCGAGCGGGGATACGAGCAGTACTTC.